These T cell receptor beta chains were read from a single sample in a study of cytomegalovirus exposure and HLA in healthy donors. Clones were read by immunoSEQ multiplex PCR, and TCRdb kept only the in-frame ones, dropping some. This table holds approximately 190,000 clones, 75% to 90% found once. The material sequenced was PBMCs. Receptors originate from a man younger than 40 in good health and CMV-seronegative. Each CDR3 is given with its conserved first and last residue. D genes are given only for firm matches. Only some rows state a clone size, as once, few, many or a class for expanded clones.

D: TRBD1; J: TRBJ2-6; V: TRBV15; size: .; CDR3: CATSSRQGTGANVLTF; DNA: TGTGCCACCAGCAGCCGACAGGGTACTGGGGCCAACGTCCTGACTTTC
D: .; J: TRBJ1-5; V: TRBV28; size: .; CDR3: CASSQDSSNQPQHF; DNA: TGTGCCAGCAGCCAGGACAGCAGCAATCAGCCCCAGCATTTT
D: TRBD1; J: TRBJ2-3; V: TRBV15; size: .; CDR3: CATRQGASTDTQYF; DNA: TGTGCCACCCGACAGGGGGCTAGCACAGATACGCAGTATTTT
D: TRBD1; J: TRBJ2-7; V: TRBV5-1; size: .; CDR3: CASSVRHSGTGPYEQYF; DNA: TGCGCCAGCAGCGTCCGTCATTCCGGGACAGGACCCTACGAGCAGTACTTC
D: TRBD1; J: TRBJ1-1; V: TRBV28; size: .; CDR3: CASGGGTAEENTEAFF; DNA: TGTGCCAGCGGAGGCGGGACAGCGGAAGAGAACACTGAAGCTTTCTTT
D: .; J: TRBJ2-1; V: TRBV5-3; size: few; CDR3: CARSRLVRRSSYNEQFF; DNA: TGTGCCAGAAGCCGTCTGGTGCGGCGAAGCTCCTACAATGAGCAGTTCTTC
D: .; J: TRBJ2-7; V: TRBV27; size: .; CDR3: CASSLSNSLLLNEQYF; DNA: TGTGCCAGCAGTTTATCTAATTCCCTGCTTCTAAACGAGCAGTACTTC
D: .; J: TRBJ1-6; V: TRBV9; size: .; CDR3: CASSTQGYYNSPLHF; DNA: TGTGCCAGCAGCACTCAGGGCTACTATAATTCACCCCTCCACTTT
D: .; J: TRBJ2-5; V: TRBV11-2; size: .; CDR3: CASSPRPTVGETQYF; DNA: TGTGCCAGCAGCCCCCGACCGACCGTCGGGGAGACCCAGTACTTC
D: .; J: TRBJ1-1; V: TRBV28; size: .; CDR3: CASSFTEGMNTEAFF; DNA: TGTGCCAGCAGTTTTACGGAGGGCATGAACACTGAAGCTTTCTTT
D: .; J: TRBJ1-4; V: TRBV21-1; size: .; CDR3: CASKPSGFCNEKLFF; DNA: TGTGCCAGCAAACCCTCAGGGTTCTGCAATGAAAAACTGTTTTTT
D: .; J: TRBJ2-7; V: TRBV6-5; size: .; CDR3: CASQKLTPYEQYF; DNA: TGTGCCAGCCAGAAACTAACGCCCTACGAGCAGTACTTC
D: .; J: TRBJ2-2; V: TRBV6-5; size: .; CDR3: CASSYAYREGSGELFF; DNA: TGTGCCAGCAGTTACGCGTACAGGGAAGGGAGCGGGGAGCTGTTTTTT
D: TRBD1; J: TRBJ1-1; V: TRBV4-3; size: .; CDR3: CASSRGTGRMNTEAFF; DNA: TGCGCCAGCAGCCGCGGGACAGGCCGAATGAACACTGAAGCTTTCTTT
D: TRBD2; J: TRBJ2-1; V: TRBV5-1; size: .; CDR3: CASSPYYGRGGWDEQFF; DNA: TGCGCCAGCAGCCCCTACTACGGGCGGGGGGGCTGGGATGAGCAGTTCTTC
D: .; J: TRBJ1-2; V: TRBV6-6; size: .; CDR3: CASSRTTREYGYTF; DNA: TGTGCCAGCAGCCGCACCACGAGAGAGTATGGCTACACCTTC
D: TRBD2; J: TRBJ2-3; V: TRBV28; size: .; CDR3: CASRPAGAGTDTQYF; DNA: TGTGCCAGCAGACCGGCGGGAGCTGGCACAGATACGCAGTATTTT
D: .; J: TRBJ2-7; V: TRBV27; size: .; CDR3: CASIGGGGEQYF; DNA: TGTGCCAGCATAGGGGGGGGAGGGGAGCAGTACTTC
D: .; J: TRBJ1-1; V: TRBV15; size: .; CDR3: CATSRARGTAMNTEAFF; DNA: TGTGCCACCAGCAGGGCCCGGGGTACAGCAATGAACACTGAAGCTTTCTTT
D: TRBD1; J: TRBJ2-7; V: TRBV4-2; size: .; CDR3: CASSPGTVPYEQYF; DNA: TGTGCCAGCAGCCCAGGGACAGTACCCTACGAGCAGTACTTC
D: TRBD2; J: TRBJ2-5; V: TRBV6-5; size: once; CDR3: CASSRRLAGGETQYF; DNA: TGTGCCAGCAGCCGCCGACTAGCGGGGGGTGAGACCCAGTACTTC
D: TRBD2; J: TRBJ2-1; V: TRBV9; size: .; CDR3: CASSISGRAFRNEQFF; DNA: TGTGCCAGCAGCATCAGCGGGAGGGCCTTCCGCAATGAGCAGTTCTTC
D: TRBD1; J: TRBJ1-1; V: TRBV27; size: few; CDR3: CASSWTGATEAFF; DNA: TGTGCCAGCAGTTGGACAGGGGCCACTGAAGCTTTCTTT
D: TRBD1; J: TRBJ1-6; V: TRBV6-4; size: few; CDR3: CASSLGQGGDSPLHF; DNA: TGTGCCAGCAGTCTGGGACAGGGAGGAGATTCACCCCTCCACTTT
D: TRBD2; J: TRBJ2-1; V: TRBV27; size: .; CDR3: CASSLFSGGADEQFF; DNA: TGTGCCAGCAGTTTATTTAGCGGGGGGGCCGATGAGCAGTTCTTC
D: TRBD1; J: TRBJ1-1; V: TRBV6-5; size: .; CDR3: CASSRTGRTEAFF; DNA: TGTGCCAGCAGCCGGACAGGGCGGACTGAAGCTTTCTTT
D: .; J: TRBJ2-1; V: TRBV14; size: once; CDR3: CASRGRDGNEQFF; DNA: TGTGCCAGCAGAGGCAGGGATGGCAATGAGCAGTTCTTC
D: TRBD1; J: TRBJ1-1; V: TRBV6-5; size: once; CDR3: CASTFTGANTEAFF; DNA: TGTGCCAGCACCTTTACAGGGGCGAACACTGAAGCTTTCTTT
D: .; J: TRBJ2-7; V: TRBV29-1; size: .; CDR3: CSVALEYEQYF; DNA: TGCAGCGTTGCGTTGGAGTACGAGCAGTACTTC
D: .; J: TRBJ2-1; V: TRBV5-4; size: .; CDR3: CASRERLEGTVNEQFF; DNA: TGTGCCAGCCGGGAGCGGCTGGAGGGGACGGTCAATGAGCAGTTCTTC
D: .; J: TRBJ1-3; V: TRBV5-1; size: .; CDR3: CASSLVAAEGYNTIYF; DNA: TGCGCCAGCAGCTTGGTTGCGGCCGAGGGATACAACACCATATATTTT
D: .; J: TRBJ2-3; V: TRBV4-1; size: .; CDR3: CASSQEEVPGDTQYF; DNA: TGCGCCAGCAGCCAAGAAGAAGTCCCCGGGGATACGCAGTATTTT
D: TRBD1; J: TRBJ1-1; V: TRBV9; size: .; CDR3: CASSARQGGSTEAFF; DNA: TGTGCCAGCAGCGCTCGACAGGGTGGTAGCACTGAAGCTTTCTTT
D: .; J: TRBJ2-3; V: TRBV19; size: .; CDR3: CARNLGVQDITDTQYF; DNA: TGTGCCAGAAATCTCGGGGTCCAAGATATCACAGATACGCAGTATTTT
D: TRBD1; J: TRBJ1-1; V: TRBV19; size: .; CDR3: CASSGQFNTEAFF; DNA: TGTGCCAGTTCGGGACAGTTTAACACTGAAGCTTTCTTT
D: TRBD1; J: TRBJ1-5; V: TRBV11-2; size: .; CDR3: CASSLDRVNQPQHF; DNA: TGTGCCAGCAGCCTGGACAGGGTAAATCAGCCCCAGCATTTT
D: TRBD1; J: TRBJ2-2; V: TRBV18; size: .; CDR3: CASSPLGQGVSTGELFF; DNA: TGTGCCAGCTCACCGTTGGGACAGGGGGTATCCACCGGGGAGCTGTTTTTT
D: .; J: TRBJ1-4; V: TRBV27; size: .; CDR3: CASSLYGFGEKLFF; DNA: TGTGCCAGCAGTTTATACGGGTTCGGTGAAAAACTGTTTTTT
D: .; J: TRBJ2-7; V: TRBV7-9; size: .; CDR3: CASNTLGQGPYEQYF; DNA: TGTGCCAGCAATACCCTGGGTCAGGGCCCCTACGAGCAGTACTTC